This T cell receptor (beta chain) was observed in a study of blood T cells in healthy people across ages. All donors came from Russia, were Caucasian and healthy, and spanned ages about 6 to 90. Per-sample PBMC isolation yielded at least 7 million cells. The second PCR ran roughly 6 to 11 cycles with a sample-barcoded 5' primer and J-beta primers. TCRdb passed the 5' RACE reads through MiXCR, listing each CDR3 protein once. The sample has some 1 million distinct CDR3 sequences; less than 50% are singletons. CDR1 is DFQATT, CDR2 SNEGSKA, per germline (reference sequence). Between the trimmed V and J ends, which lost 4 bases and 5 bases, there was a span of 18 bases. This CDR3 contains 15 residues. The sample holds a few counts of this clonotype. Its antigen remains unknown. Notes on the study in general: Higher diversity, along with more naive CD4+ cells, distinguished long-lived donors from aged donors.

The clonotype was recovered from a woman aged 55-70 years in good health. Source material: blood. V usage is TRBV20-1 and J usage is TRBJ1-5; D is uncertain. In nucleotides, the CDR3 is TGCAGTGCTACCCGAAGGCGCCTCGAAGATCAGCCCCAGCATTTT. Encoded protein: CSATRRRLEDQPQHF.